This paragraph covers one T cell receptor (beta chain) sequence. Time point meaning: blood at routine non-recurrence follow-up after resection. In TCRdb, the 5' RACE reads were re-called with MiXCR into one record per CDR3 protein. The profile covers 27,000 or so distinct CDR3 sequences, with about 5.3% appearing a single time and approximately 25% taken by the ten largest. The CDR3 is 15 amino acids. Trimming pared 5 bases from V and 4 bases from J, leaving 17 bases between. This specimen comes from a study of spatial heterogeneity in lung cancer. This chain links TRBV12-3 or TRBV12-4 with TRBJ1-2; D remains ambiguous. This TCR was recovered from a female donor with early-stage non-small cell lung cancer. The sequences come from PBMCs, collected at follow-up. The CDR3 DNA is TGTGCCAGCAGTACCCCCGAGGCAGACATCTATGGCTACACCTTC. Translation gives CASSTPEADIYGYTF.